The 3 T cell receptor beta chains presented below share a single source sample, sequenced in a study of CD4 T cells in relation to SARS-CoV-2 and coronaviruses (dated by TCRdb to the early 2020s). CD4+ T cells from unexposed donors were collected before the COVID-19 pandemic (2011-2018). After approximately eleven days of culture, CD4+ T cells were isolated with the EasySep CD4+ T cell isolation kit. The library was built by means of the immunoSEQ multiplex PCR assay. TCRdb obtained this table from immuneACCESS and retained in-frame rearrangements with V and J assigned. These tables miss some clones; where compared with another copy, unresolved V genes account for less than half of the shortfall, and the remainder is unexplained. The sample profile shows 25,000 to 30,000 clones; 60% to 75% of them were found once. The ten top clones hold 10% to 15% of the sample. These TCRs are of unknown antigen specificity.

The specimen was CD4+ T cells from PBMCs, cultured in vitro. The receptors come from a human donor in good health.

The V call is TRBV6-6, the J call TRBJ2-7; 7 bases map to TRBD1. CDR3 length: 13 residues. The trim removed 4 bases at V and 3 bases at J, leaving 3 bases unmatched. Germline loops: CDR1 MNHNY, CDR2 SVGAGI (reference sequence). The CDR3 spells CASSWDSNYEQYF. CDR3 in DNA: TGTGCCAGCAGTTGGGACAGTAACTACGAGCAGTACTTC.

This chain uses TRBV13 with TRBJ2-1; TRBD2 matches at 11 bases. The J segment lost 9 bases and the V segment lost 4 bases, leaving 8 bases of the junction unmatched. The CDR3 is 15 residues long. Per germline, CDR1 PRHDT and CDR2 FYEKMQ (reference sequence). CDR3 DNA: TGTGCCAGCAGCTCGCTAGCGGGGGGCATCGGTGAGCAGTTCTTC. Amino acid sequence: CASSSLAGGIGEQFF.

The J gene is TRBJ2-7, the V gene TRBV28, with no clear D. Germline V gene data show CDR1 as MDHEN and CDR2 as SYDVKM. The CDR3 totals 13 residues. Trimming stripped 1 base from V and 3 bases from J, with 7 bases between. The CDR3 sequence: CASSLLPDYEQYF. CDR3 DNA: TGTGCCAGCAGTTTATTGCCAGACTACGAGCAGTACTTC.